This TCR beta chain was obtained from a study of cytomegalovirus exposure and HLA in healthy donors. V was pared by 4 bases and J by 7 bases, with 12 bases of the junction left unmatched. The CDR3 contains 16 residues. The germline gives CDR1 MGHRA, CDR2 YSYEKL. 60 Vbeta and 13 Jbeta primers were used in PCR. Libraries were prepared by immunoSEQ multiplex PCR; TCRdb keeps only in-frame clonotypes and omits some of them. The sample contains some 90,000 clones, approximately 83% of which appear only once. Note on this clone: Its target is unknown.

The study, taken as a whole, reports: In all likelihood, a cluster of highly shared sequence variants was a sequencing artifact. The investigators catalogued 164 TCR beta chains as cytomegalovirus-associated.

This clonotype originated in a man in his forties in good health and CMV-seronegative. The material sequenced was PBMCs. The rearrangement uses TRBV4-1 and TRBJ2-7, with 11 positions matching TRBD2. CDR3 coding DNA: TGCGCCAGCAGCCCAGTTGCTAGCGGGGGGTCGCGTGAGCAGTACTTC. It yields the protein CASSPVASGGSREQYF.